This passage covers 8 T cell receptor beta chains from one sample sequenced in a study of graft-versus-host responses after intestinal transplantation. These receptors are not linked to any known antigen. This table comes from immunoSEQ multiplex PCR, and its TCRdb copy is limited to in-frame clones, with some not included. The table includes over 45,000 clones, 70% to 90% detected once. The specimen comprised unstimulated CD4+ T cells sorted from spleen or lymph node cells, sampled before transplant. These receptors all stem from a human donor who was the organ donor for an intestinal transplant.

The genes are TRBV14 and TRBJ2-1, with D tentatively TRBD2 (5 bases). The CDR3 has 16 residues. V was pared by 2 bases and J by 4 bases, with 15 bases between. Per germline, CDR1 SGHDN and CDR2 FVKESK. The CDR3 bases are TGTGCCAGCAGCCAACGTCTTGGCCGGGATTACAATGAGCAGTTCTTC. Encoded protein: CASSQRLGRDYNEQFF.

This chain connects TRBV5-1 to TRBJ2-2; D remains ambiguous. V lost 5 bases and J 7 bases, leaving 9 bases between the germline ends. This CDR3 region has 12 residues. CDR1 and CDR2 (germline): SGHRS, YFSETQ. The CDR3 is CASSDSIGELFF. CDR3 nucleotide sequence: TGCGCCAGCAGTGATAGTATCGGGGAGCTGTTTTTT. The full variable domain, rest sourced from reference TRBV5-1 and TRBJ2-2, is KAGVTQTPRYLIKTRGQQVTLSCSPISGHRSVSWYQQTPGQGLQFLFEYFSETQRNKGNFPGRFSGRQFSNSRSEMNVSTLELGDSALYLCASSDSIGELFFGEGSRLTVL.

Details on this clone: Other DNA sequences in the sample encode the same CDR3. The chain recombines TRBV28 with TRBJ2-7; perhaps TRBD1 as D (6 bases). CDR1 MDHEN and CDR2 SYDVKM come from the germline V gene. The CDR3 covers 14 residues. V shed 4 bases and J shed 11 bases, with 21 bases lying between them. CDR3 protein: CASSSPQRQATEYF. The CDR3 DNA is TGTGCCAGCAGTTCACCCCAAAGACAGGCTACGGAGTACTTC.

This chain uses TRBV7-6 with TRBJ2-7, with D maybe TRBD2 (6 bases). This CDR3 is 13 amino acids long. Trimming left V 0 bases short and J 3 bases short, with 6 bases between. CDR1 SGHVS and CDR2 FNYEAQ come from the germline V gene. The DNA for the CDR3 is TGTGCCAGCAGCTTAGCGGGAGGCTACGAGCAGTACTTC. Protein sequence: CASSLAGGYEQYF. The whole variable domain, filled in from reference TRBV7-6 and TRBJ2-7, reads GAGVSQSPRYKVTKRGQDVALRCDPISGHVSLYWYRQALGQGPEFLTYFNYEAQQDKSGLPNDRFSAERPEGSISTLTIQRTEQRDSAMYRCASSLAGGYEQYFGPGTRLTVT.

This clone was seen just once. The chain carries TRBV6-6 and TRBJ2-7; 9 bases are shared with TRBD1. The junction had 16 bases not matched to a gene; V was cut back by 5 bases and J by 11 bases. The CDR3 is 15 residues long. Germline CDR1 MNHNY, CDR2 SVGAGI (reference sequence). In DNA, the CDR3 is TGTGCCAGCAGTCAACTTCGGGACAGGGCCTACCAGAAGTACTTC. As protein: CASSQLRDRAYQKYF.

This clone has only one observation. The J gene is TRBJ1-1, the V gene TRBV27; 9 bases match TRBD1. The germline CDR1 and CDR2 sequences are MNHEY and SMNVEV (reference sequence). The V gene end was trimmed by 0 bases and the J gene end by 1 base; junction bases not matched to a gene: 3. The CDR3 sequence is 16 residues long. The CDR3 reads CASSLSTDRGNTEAFF. The CDR3 region has the DNA TGTGCCAGCAGTTTATCTACGGACAGGGGGAACACTGAAGCTTTCTTT.

The chain links TRBV28 to TRBJ2-7; 10 positions agree with TRBD2. CDR1 and CDR2 (germline): MDHEN, SYDVKM. Trimming took 5 bases from V and 5 from J; bases not matched to a gene: 12. The length of the CDR3 is 16 residues. In nucleotides, the CDR3 is TGTGCCAGCAGTGCAAGTAGCGGGAGGAGGAGCAACGAGCAGTACTTC. This translates into CASSASSGRRSNEQYF.

The V call is TRBV7-3, the J call TRBJ2-1, with 7 bases fitting TRBD2. CDR3 size: 15 residues. The J segment lost 1 base and the V segment lost 5 bases, leaving 5 bases of the junction unmatched. Per germline, CDR1 SGHTA and CDR2 FQGTGA. CDR3 amino acids: CASSPAGPSYNEQFF. The CDR3 coding sequence is TGTGCCAGCAGCCCAGCGGGACCTTCCTACAATGAGCAGTTCTTC.